The sequence of this T cell receptor beta chain was determined in a study of radiation and T cells in renal cell carcinoma. The sample's time point: blood 2 weeks post-SBRT. Treatment of the sample: 15 Gy SBRT to primary tumor, nephrectomy 4 weeks later. The CDR3 covers 15 residues. Germline V gives CDR1 SSHAT, CDR2 FNYEAQ (reference sequence). A remark on this clone: One end of the junction fails to match germline, which may point to a read error.

Only in-frame clones appear in the TCRdb table, and some are missing; sequencing was by immunoSEQ multiplex PCR. Of about 150,000 clones in the sample, approximately 86% were seen once. The chain couples TRBV7-7 to TRBJ2-1, with 10 positions matching TRBD1. This TCR came from a woman in her 50s with renal cell carcinoma. The sample was blood, taken from a patient whose treatment included radiotherapy and nephrectomy. The CDR3 sequence is CASSLRQGAYNEQFF. CDR3 nucleotide sequence: TGTGCTAGCAGCTTGAGACAGGGGGCTTACAATGAGCAGTTCTTC.